This entry lists 3 T cell receptor beta chains sequenced from one sample in a study of blood T cell repertoires in COVID-19. The protocol was immunoSEQ multiplex PCR, while the TCRdb copy is restricted to in-frame clones and leaves out a portion. This sample has roughly 90,000 clones, with roughly 88% found just once. Sample: peripheral blood. The receptors here all came from a woman of 80 years or more with COVID-19, enrolled during active disease.

The chain has TRBV10-3 and TRBJ2-2; 7 bases line up with TRBD2. From germline, CDR1 is ENHRY and CDR2 SYGVKD. J gave up 2 bases and V 6 bases, and 12 bases lay outside the gene matches. CDR3 length equals 17 residues. The CDR3 DNA follows: TGTGCCATCAGGGGGGTTGTAGCGGGCAGCAACACCGGGGAGCTGTTTTTT. The encoded protein is CAIRGVVAGSNTGELFF.

This chain joins TRBV19 and TRBJ1-6; D not certain. The V gene's germline CDR1 is LNHDA and CDR2 SQIVND (reference sequence). Trimming took off 3 bases at V and 8 bases at J, with 8 bases between the two ends. The CDR3 totals 13 residues. CDR3 sequence reads: CASSMRRDSPLHF. The CDR3 DNA sequence: TGTGCCAGTAGTATGCGTCGGGATTCACCCCTCCACTTT.

CDR3 in DNA: TGTGCCATCAGTGAAGAGACAGGCTTAGGGTATGGCTACACCTTC. This translates into CAISEETGLGYGYTF. The chain recombines TRBV10-3 with TRBJ1-2; a weak D match, TRBD1 (6 bases). In germline, CDR1 is ENHRY, CDR2 SYGVKD. The CDR3 extends over 15 amino acids. V was pared by 3 bases and J by 5 bases, with 16 bases between.